The rows below give T cell receptor beta chains drawn from one sample of a study of CD4 T cells in relation to SARS-CoV-2 and coronaviruses. Produced via immunoSEQ multiplex PCR; TCRdb's table is partial and in-frame only. The data hold tens of thousands of clones, with more than 85% observed a single time. Material for sequencing was naive CD4+ T cells from PBMCs. The receptor source for this set is a human donor in good health. Each CDR3 is given without its conserved first and last residue. A D gene is named only where the DNA matches it firmly.

>-|TRBJ2-2|TRBV4-2
ASSHRGRGEAGELF
>-|TRBJ1-2|TRBV24-1
ATSDYIQGYT
>-|TRBJ1-2|TRBV7-9
ASSLAANYGYT
>TRBD1|TRBJ1-5|TRBV6-5
ASSNDRAQPQH
>TRBD1|TRBJ1-1|TRBV27
ASSYYRGGTEAF
>-|TRBJ2-1|TRBV9
ASSASGANNEQF
>-|TRBJ2-4|TRBV29-1
SVAGVSKNIQY
>-|TRBJ1-2|TRBV6-5
ASSLPGRGGYT
>-|TRBJ2-5|TRBV5-4
ASSYDLRGETQY
>-|TRBJ2-5|TRBV6-5
ASSYGTLQETQY
>TRBD2|TRBJ2-7|TRBV27
ASSSRLAGREQY
>-|TRBJ2-1|TRBV6-5
ASSYDSPGHNEQF
>-|TRBJ2-4|TRBV6-2/TRBV6-3
ASSYGGAKNIQY
>TRBD2|TRBJ2-7|TRBV6-5
ASSWGGTTYEQY
>TRBD1|TRBJ1-2|TRBV28
ASSTRQGAYT
>-|TRBJ2-7|TRBV5-5
ASSPSSPGEQY
>-|TRBJ2-7|TRBV6-5
ASSSDRQSREQY
>-|TRBJ2-5|TRBV18
ASSYQETQY
>TRBD1|TRBJ1-4|TRBV5-1
ASSLTGTGGLYEKLF
>TRBD2|TRBJ2-7|TRBV7-9
ASSPGGGLAYEQY
>TRBD2|TRBJ2-7|TRBV24-1
ATSGPGTGGSYEQY
>TRBD1|TRBJ2-7|TRBV11-2
ASSKGQLYEQY
>-|TRBJ1-5|TRBV5-1
ASSSGGADSNQPQH
>-|TRBJ1-5|TRBV23-1
ASSLIIRGYHSNQPQH
>-|TRBJ1-6|TRBV12-3/TRBV12-4
ASRQGRDSPLH
>-|TRBJ2-3|TRBV5-1
ASSAGRTDTQY
>-|TRBJ1-2|TRBV10-3
AISGVNYGYT
>TRBD1|TRBJ1-3|TRBV7-8
ASSVGTVSGNTIY
>-|TRBJ2-7|TRBV11-3
ASSADTSYEQY
>TRBD2|TRBJ2-2|TRBV19
ASSRLTSGRIGGELF
>-|TRBJ1-6|TRBV30
AWSKGLNSPLH
>-|TRBJ1-4|TRBV24-1
ATSDPRGAGQKLF
>-|TRBJ1-6|TRBV18
ASSPSSNSPLH
>-|TRBJ1-3|TRBV9
ASSLDPSPVTGNTIY
>TRBD1|TRBJ1-2|TRBV5-1
ASSSSLDRAGGYT
>-|TRBJ2-2|TRBV9
ASSVMDRGAGELF
>TRBD1|TRBJ1-2|TRBV3-1/TRBV3-2
ASSPGQGRGYT
>-|TRBJ1-5|TRBV28
ASSGRGSQPQH
>TRBD1|TRBJ1-4|TRBV5-1
ASSSGQVGWDEKLF
>-|TRBJ2-2|TRBV7-2
ASSAMPTGELF
>-|TRBJ2-5|TRBV11-2
ASSLEGYAQY
>TRBD2|TRBJ2-5|TRBV5-4
ASSPGGSGAQETQY
>TRBD1|TRBJ1-4|TRBV5-5
ASSFRSGGGGNEKLF
>-|TRBJ2-7|TRBV11-3
ASSLDQGREQY
>TRBD2|TRBJ2-1|TRBV19
ASKGTSYGYNEQF
>-|TRBJ1-2|TRBV6-5
ASSYSPGQSNYGYT
>TRBD1|TRBJ1-2|TRBV6-5
ASWTGNNYGYT
>TRBD1|TRBJ1-1|TRBV13
ASSLYRQGALMNTEAF